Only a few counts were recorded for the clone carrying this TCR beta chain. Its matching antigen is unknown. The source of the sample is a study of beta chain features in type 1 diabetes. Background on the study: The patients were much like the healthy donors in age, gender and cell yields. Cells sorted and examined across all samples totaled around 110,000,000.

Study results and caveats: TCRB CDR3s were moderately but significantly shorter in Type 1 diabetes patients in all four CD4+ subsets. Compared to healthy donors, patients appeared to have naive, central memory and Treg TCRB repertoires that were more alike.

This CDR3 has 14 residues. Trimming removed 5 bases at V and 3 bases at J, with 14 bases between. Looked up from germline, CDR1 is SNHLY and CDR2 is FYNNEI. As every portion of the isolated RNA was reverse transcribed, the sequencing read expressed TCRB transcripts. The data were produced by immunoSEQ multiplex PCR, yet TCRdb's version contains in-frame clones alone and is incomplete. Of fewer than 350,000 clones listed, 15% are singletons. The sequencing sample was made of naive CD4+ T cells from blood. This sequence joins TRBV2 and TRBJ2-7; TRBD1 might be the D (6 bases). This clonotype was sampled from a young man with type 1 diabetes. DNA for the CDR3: TGTGCCAGCAGTCCCGGGACAAGGAGCTACGAGCAGTACTTC. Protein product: CASSPGTRSYEQYF.